A single sample gave rise to the 8 T cell receptor beta chains below, sequenced in a study of a mutant IDH1 vaccine in newly diagnosed glioma. Produced via immunoSEQ multiplex PCR; TCRdb's table is partial and in-frame only. The repertoire includes about 68,000 clones, 79% of them detected once, and about 7.5% sits in the top ten. The time point was: baseline, week 1 (first vaccination visit). Treatment described: pre-vaccination baseline after standard-of-care therapy. The starting material was PBMCs, obtained from a glioma patient treated with radiotherapy, temozolomide or both. The receptors derive from a man aged 50 or older with glioma.

This chain joins TRBV29-1 and TRBJ1-1; D is perhaps TRBD1 (5 bases). The germline V and J ends were trimmed by 6 bases and 0 bases, with 14 bases remaining between them. This CDR3 is built from 14 residues. Germline V gene lookup returns CDR1 SQVTM and CDR2 ANQGSEA. This chain's CDR3 is CSVPGNSVNTEAFF. The DNA of the CDR3 is TGCAGCGTACCAGGGAATTCGGTGAACACTGAAGCTTTCTTT.

In this sample, this clone turned up a few times. The V and J genes are TRBV2 and TRBJ1-5; 9 nucleotides agree with TRBD1. CDR3 length equals 14 residues. The trim removed 6 bases at V and 4 bases at J, leaving 4 bases unmatched. Germline V gene data show CDR1 as SNHLY and CDR2 as FYNNEI. The DNA of the CDR3 is TGTGCCAGCAGCGCGGACAGGGGAAATCAGCCCCAGCATTTT. Amino acids: CASSADRGNQPQHF.

This chain joins TRBV2 and TRBJ1-1, with D uncertain. CDR3 length: 15 amino acids. Germline V CDR1 and CDR2: SNHLY, FYNNEI. The V end was cut by 0 bases, the J end by 4 bases, with 12 bases between. The CDR3 sequence: CASSEARPGSTEAFF. CDR3 in DNA: TGTGCCAGCAGTGAAGCGCGTCCGGGGAGCACTGAAGCTTTCTTT. Together with reference TRBV2 and TRBJ1-1, the CDR3 gives the full variable domain: EPEVTQTPSHQVTQMGQEVILRCVPISNHLYFYWYRQILGQKVEFLVSFYNNEISEKSEIFDDQFSVERPDGSNFTLKIRSTKLEDSAMYFCASSEARPGSTEAFFGQGTRLTVV.

V gene TRBV6-6 combines with J gene TRBJ2-3, with TRBD2 matching 8 bases. Germline-derived CDR1 and CDR2 are MNHNY and SVGAGI (reference sequence). This CDR3 spans 16 amino acids. Trimming cost V 6 bases and J 4 bases; bases outside gene matches: 12. CDR3: CASRERPSGGADTQYF. The CDR3 region has the DNA TGTGCCAGCAGAGAACGACCTTCCGGGGGGGCAGATACGCAGTATTTT.

The CDR3 nucleotides are TGTGCCAGCAGGGCTACCGGGTTGAGAGGGGAAAAACTGTTTTTT. Translation gives CASRATGLRGEKLFF. The V call is TRBV2, the J call TRBJ1-4; the D is unclear. CDR1 SNHLY and CDR2 FYNNEI come from the germline V gene. V gave up 6 bases and J gave up 8 bases, with 19 bases separating them. This CDR3 is built from 15 residues.

V gene TRBV2 combines with J gene TRBJ2-3; TRBD2 agrees at 13 bases. The CDR3 runs 15 residues. Losses at the gene ends were 8 bases for V and 5 bases for J; bases not matched to a gene: 7. Germline-derived CDR1 and CDR2 are SNHLY and FYNNEI. CDR3 amino acids: CASRKLAGGQDTQYF. CDR3 nucleotide sequence: TGTGCCAGCCGCAAACTAGCGGGGGGGCAAGATACGCAGTATTTT.

The V gene is TRBV5-1, the J gene TRBJ2-2, with 12 bases matching TRBD2. The CDR3 runs 17 residues. CDR1 and CDR2 (germline): SGHRS, YFSETQ. V dropped 2 bases and J dropped 0; count of bases not matched to a gene: 2. CDR3 amino acids: CASSLLAGGSNTGELFF. DNA of the CDR3: TGCGCCAGCAGCTTACTAGCGGGGGGCTCGAACACCGGGGAGCTGTTTTTT.

This clone was seen only a few times. The CDR3 carries no conserved terminal phenylalanine or tryptophan, so it likely arises from a read error. No DNA is shown, since the ends of the CDR3 on it are uncertain; the CDR3 is the one TCRdb lists. The chain uses TRBV7-2 and TRBJ1-1; TRBD1 is the table's D call, not checked against the DNA. The CDR3 comprises 13 residues, both ends counted. CDR1 and CDR2 from the germline V gene are SGHTA and FQGNSA. The CDR3 loop reads CASSLVSAGGLVY.